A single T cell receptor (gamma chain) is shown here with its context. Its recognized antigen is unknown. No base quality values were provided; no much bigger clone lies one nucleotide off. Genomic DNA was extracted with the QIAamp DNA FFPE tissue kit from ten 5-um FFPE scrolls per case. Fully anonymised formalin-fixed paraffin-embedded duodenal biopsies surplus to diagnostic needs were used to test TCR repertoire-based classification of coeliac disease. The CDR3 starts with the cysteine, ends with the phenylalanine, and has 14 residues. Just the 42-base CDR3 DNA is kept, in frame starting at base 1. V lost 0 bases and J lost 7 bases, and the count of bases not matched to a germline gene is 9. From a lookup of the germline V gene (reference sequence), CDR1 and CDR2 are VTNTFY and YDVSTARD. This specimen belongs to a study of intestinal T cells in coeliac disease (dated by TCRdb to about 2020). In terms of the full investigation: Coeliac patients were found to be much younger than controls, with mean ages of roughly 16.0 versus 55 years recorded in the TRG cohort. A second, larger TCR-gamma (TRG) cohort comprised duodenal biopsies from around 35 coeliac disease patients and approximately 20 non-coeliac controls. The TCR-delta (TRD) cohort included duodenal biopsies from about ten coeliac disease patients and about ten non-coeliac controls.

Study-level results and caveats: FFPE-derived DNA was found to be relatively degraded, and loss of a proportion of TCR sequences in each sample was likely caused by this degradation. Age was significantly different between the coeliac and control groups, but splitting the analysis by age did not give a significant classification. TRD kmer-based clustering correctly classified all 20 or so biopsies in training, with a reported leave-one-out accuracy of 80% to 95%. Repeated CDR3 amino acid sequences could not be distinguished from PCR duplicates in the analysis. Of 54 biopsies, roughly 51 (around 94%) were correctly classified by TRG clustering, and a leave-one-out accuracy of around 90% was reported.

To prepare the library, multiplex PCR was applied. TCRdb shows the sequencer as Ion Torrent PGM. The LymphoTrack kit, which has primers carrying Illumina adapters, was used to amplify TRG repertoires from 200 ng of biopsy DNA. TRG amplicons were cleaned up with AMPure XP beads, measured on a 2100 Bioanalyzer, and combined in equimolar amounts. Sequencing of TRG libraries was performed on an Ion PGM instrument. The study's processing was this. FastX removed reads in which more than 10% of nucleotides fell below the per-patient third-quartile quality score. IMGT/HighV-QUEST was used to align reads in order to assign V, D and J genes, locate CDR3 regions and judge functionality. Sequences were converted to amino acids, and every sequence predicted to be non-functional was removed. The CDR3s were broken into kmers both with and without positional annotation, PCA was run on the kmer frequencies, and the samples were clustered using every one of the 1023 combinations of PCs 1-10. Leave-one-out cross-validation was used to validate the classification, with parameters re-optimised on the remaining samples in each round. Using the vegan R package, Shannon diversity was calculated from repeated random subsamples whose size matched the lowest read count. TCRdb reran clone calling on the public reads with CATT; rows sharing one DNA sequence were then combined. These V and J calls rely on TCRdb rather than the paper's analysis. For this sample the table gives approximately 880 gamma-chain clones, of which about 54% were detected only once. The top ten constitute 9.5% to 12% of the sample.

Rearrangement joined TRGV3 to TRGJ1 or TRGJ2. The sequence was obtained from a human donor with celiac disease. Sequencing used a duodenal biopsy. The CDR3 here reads CATWDRRGPYKKLF. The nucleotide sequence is TGTGCCACCTGGGACAGGCGGGGGCCATATAAGAAACTCTTT.